Below, 23 T cell receptor beta chains from the same sample are listed, as sequenced in a study of T cells in Graves' hyperthyroidism and ophthalmopathy. Using RNA transcripts as the source, TCR beta CDR3 regions were amplified. The TCR CDR3 first-round RT-PCR relied on the HTBI primer set. TCRdb processed the multiplex PCR reads anew with MiXCR; each CDR3 protein has one entry. In the table there are 300,000 to 450,000 distinct CDR3 sequences, around 18% of which are singletons. Sequencing was carried out using blood. Source of these receptors: a woman between 40 and 50 years old with Graves' ophthalmopathy.

At least ten counts were recorded for this clonotype. The chain couples TRBV6-5 to TRBJ2-7, with a tentative D call TRBD1 (5 bases). The CDR3 covers 13 residues. V shed 3 bases and J shed 3 bases, with 9 bases lying between them. Germline loops: CDR1 MNHEY, CDR2 SVGAGI. Written as DNA, the CDR3 is TGTGCCAGCAGTTATGGAACAGGCTACGAGCAGTACTTC. This gives the protein CASSYGTGYEQYF.

Concerning this clonotype itself: A much larger clonotype is one base distant, so this may be a read error. The CDR3, as DNA: TGTGCCAGCGGTTTACAGGGCCATGCGCAGTACTTC. Amino acids: CASGLQGHAQYF. The J gene is TRBJ2-7, the V gene TRBV27; perhaps TRBD1 as D (6 bases). The CDR3 has 12 residues. Germline-derived CDR1 and CDR2 are MNHEY and SMNVEV (reference sequence).

The chain joins TRBV25-1 to TRBJ1-6; 7 nucleotides align to TRBD1. The CDR3 loop spans 15 amino acids. CDR1 is MGHDK and CDR2 is SYGVNS in the germline V gene. V lost 5 bases and J lost 9; bases outside the gene matches: 10. CDR3 in amino acids: CASSRRTGPSSPLHF. In nucleotides, the CDR3 is TGTGCCAGCAGTCGTCGGACAGGACCTAGTTCACCCCTCCACTTT.

This clonotype was seen ten or more times. The CDR3 nucleotides are TGTGCCACCAGCAGAGAGGCAGGGAATAGCTACGAGCAGTACTTC. Encoded protein: CATSREAGNSYEQYF. This chain links TRBV15 with TRBJ2-7; maybe TRBD1 (5 bases). Germline V gives CDR1 LNHNV, CDR2 YYDKDF (reference sequence). This CDR3 is built from 15 residues. Trimming stripped 0 bases from V and 3 bases from J, with 12 bases between. Full variable domain (remainder filled in from reference TRBV15 and TRBJ2-7): DAMVIQNPRYQVTQFGKPVTLSCSQTLNHNVMYWYQQKSSQAPKLLFHYYDKDFNNEADTPDNFQSRRPNTSFCFLDIRSPGLGDTAMYLCATSREAGNSYEQYFGPGTRLTVT.

This clonotype has ten or more counts. The V gene is TRBV6-2 or TRBV6-3, the J gene TRBJ2-7; 10 nucleotides line up with TRBD2. V lost 9 bases and J lost 6; bases outside the gene matches: 14. The length of the CDR3 is 15 residues. In germline, CDR1 is MNHEY, CDR2 SVGEGT. CDR3 bases: TGTGCCAGGGTCTCGAGCGGGAGGGACTCTCGCGAGCAGTACTTC. Residues: CARVSSGRDSREQYF.

The chain employs TRBV3-1 and TRBJ2-7; maybe TRBD2 (6 bases). This CDR3 region has 15 residues. The germline gives CDR1 LGHDT, CDR2 YNNKEL (reference sequence). The ends were cut back, 0 bases at V and 4 bases at J, with 13 bases in the middle. CDR3 residues: CASSQELGSGYEQYF. The CDR3 DNA is TGTGCCAGCAGCCAAGAGTTAGGTAGCGGATACGAGCAGTACTTC.

This clonotype was detected many times. The V call is TRBV27, the J call TRBJ2-7, with 11 bases fitting TRBD2. The CDR3 covers 14 residues. Germline assignment: CDR1 MNHEY and CDR2 SMNVEV (reference sequence). V was clipped by 3 bases and J by 3 bases; unmatched bases: 1. The CDR3 DNA sequence: TGTGCCAGCAGTTTCACTAGCGGGGGCTACGAGCAGTACTTC. It encodes CASSFTSGGYEQYF.

This clonotype appeared many times. The rearrangement links TRBV28 to TRBJ1-2, with D maybe TRBD1 (5 bases). The V and J ends lost 7 bases and 8 bases respectively, with 26 bases between them. The CDR3 extends over 16 amino acids. The germline V gene encodes CDR1 MDHEN and CDR2 SYDVKM. CDR3 sequence: CASTSPGKALSRGYTF. The DNA for the CDR3 is TGTGCCAGCACCTCTCCAGGGAAGGCCCTAAGTCGGGGCTACACCTTC.

The sample holds many counts of this clonotype. The chain carries TRBV27 and TRBJ2-7; 13 bases align to TRBD2. The length of the CDR3 is 13 residues. Germline assignment: CDR1 MNHEY and CDR2 SMNVEV (reference sequence). V trimming: 6 bases; J trimming: 7 bases; junction bases outside the gene matches: 3. The CDR3: CASSPTSGREQYF. The CDR3 DNA reads TGTGCCAGCAGCCCGACTAGCGGGAGGGAGCAGTACTTC.

Many counts were recorded for this clonotype. This chain links TRBV27 with TRBJ1-1, with 7 bases identical to TRBD1. This CDR3 spans 14 amino acids. The V gene's germline CDR1 is MNHEY and CDR2 SMNVEV (reference sequence). J was trimmed by 4 bases and V by 6 bases; bases with no gene match: 8. The CDR3, as DNA: TGTGCCAGCAGCCTACAGGGGACGATCACTGAAGCTTTCTTT. Translated: CASSLQGTITEAFF.

The chain uses TRBV6-1 and TRBJ1-1; D is possibly TRBD1 (5 bases). CDR1 and CDR2 from the germline V gene are MNHNS and SASEGT. This CDR3 spans 12 amino acids. Trimming cost V 6 bases and J 8 bases, with 13 bases left between them. The CDR3 is CASSTTRTEAFF. The CDR3 DNA follows: TGTGCCAGCAGCACAACTAGGACAGAAGCTTTCTTT.

This clonotype was seen at least ten times. This chain connects TRBV5-1 to TRBJ2-7, with D hard to call. The CDR3 runs 13 residues. Trimming removed 0 bases at V and 4 bases at J, with 8 bases between. Germline V gene data show CDR1 as SGHRS and CDR2 as YFSETQ. The DNA of the CDR3 is TGCGCCAGCAGCTTGGCTGCCGAATACGAGCAGTACTTC. As protein: CASSLAAEYEQYF.

This clonotype was observed at least ten times. V usage is TRBV11-2 and J usage is TRBJ2-5; either TRBD1 or TRBD2 may fit D (5 bases each). Germline CDR1 SGHAT, CDR2 FQNNGV. This CDR3 has 14 amino acids. Trimming removed 3 bases at V and 5 bases at J, with 13 bases between. CDR3 residues: CASSFGREWETQYF. The CDR3 nucleotides read TGTGCCAGCAGCTTCGGCAGGGAGTGGGAGACCCAGTACTTC.

This rearrangement joins TRBV12-3 or TRBV12-4 to TRBJ1-2, with a weak D call TRBD1 (6 bases). Trimming left V 6 bases short and J 0 bases short, with 14 bases between. The length of the CDR3 is 15 residues. DNA for the CDR3: TGTGCCAGCAGCATCCATGGGGGGCCTAACTATGGCTACACCTTC. It is translated as CASSIHGGPNYGYTF.

This clonotype has at least ten counts. The rearrangement uses TRBV28 and TRBJ2-7, with D unresolved. CDR1 and CDR2 from the germline V gene are MDHEN and SYDVKM. This CDR3 is 11 amino acids long. Trimming took 5 bases from V and 3 from J, leaving 5 bases between them. CDR3 DNA: TGTGCCAGCAGTGGGTACTACGAGCAGTACTTC. Protein: CASSGYYEQYF.

This rearrangement joins TRBV28 to TRBJ1-1, with 7 nucleotides matching TRBD1. CDR3 size: 16 residues. Trimming cost V 4 bases and J 10 bases; bases outside gene matches: 18. Germline V gene lookup returns CDR1 MDHEN and CDR2 SYDVKM. In DNA form, the CDR3 reads TGTGCCAGCAGTTCCTCCTTAGCAGGGGGGGTGGGTCGAGCTTTCTTT. This translates into CASSSSLAGGVGRAFF.

The chain recombines TRBV4-1 with TRBJ2-7; D is ambiguous. Per germline, CDR1 MGHRA and CDR2 YSYEKL. V lost 1 base to trimming and J lost 3 bases, with 10 bases between them. CDR3 length: 14 residues. The DNA of the CDR3 is TGCGCCAGCAGCCAAGCGCCTCTGAGCTACGAGCAGTACTTC. The encoded protein is CASSQAPLSYEQYF.

This clonotype was seen ten or more times. The V gene is TRBV28, the J gene TRBJ2-7; 7 nucleotides agree with TRBD2. The germline V gene has CDR1 MDHEN and CDR2 SYDVKM. Trimming removed 6 bases from V and 5 bases from J; junction bases left unmatched: 10. The CDR3 contains 14 residues. The CDR3 region has the DNA TGTGCCAGCAGCAAAGGACTAGATAAGGACGAGCAGTACTTC. Its translation is CASSKGLDKDEQYF.

Many counts were recorded for this clonotype. The rearrangement links TRBV28 to TRBJ1-2, with 7 bases lining up with TRBD1. There are 16 residues in the CDR3. V gave up 5 bases and J gave up 8 bases; unmatched junction bases: 17. CDR1 is MDHEN and CDR2 is SYDVKM in the germline V gene. The CDR3 reads CASSPTHPGQGEGYTF. DNA for the CDR3: TGTGCCAGCAGTCCTACCCACCCCGGGCAGGGGGAAGGCTACACCTTC.

This clonotype was detected ten times or more. The chain has TRBV6-1 and TRBJ2-2; TRBD1 agrees at 8 bases. The CDR3 spans 14 residues. Germline V gene lookup returns CDR1 MNHNS and CDR2 SASEGT. J gave up 4 bases and V 6 bases, and 4 bases lay outside the gene matches. CDR3 residues: CASSWTGPTGELFF. As DNA, the CDR3 is TGTGCCAGCAGCTGGACAGGGCCCACCGGGGAGCTGTTTTTT.

V is TRBV6-5 and J is TRBJ2-5; TRBD2 agrees at 8 bases. V lost 4 bases and J lost 4; bases outside the gene matches: 5. The germline gives CDR1 MNHEY, CDR2 SVGAGI. This CDR3 is 14 amino acids long. The CDR3 DNA follows: TGTGCCAGCAGTTCGAGCGGGAGTGTAGAGACCCAGTACTTC. This codes for CASSSSGSVETQYF.

This clonotype has at least ten counts. This CDR3 reads CASSESLGGGLNEQYF. The CDR3 DNA follows: TGCGCCAGCAGTGAGTCTTTGGGAGGGGGATTGAACGAGCAGTACTTC. The V call is TRBV10-1, the J call TRBJ2-7; a possible D gene is TRBD2 (7 bases). Between the trimmed V and J ends, which lost 0 bases and 5 bases, there was a span of 17 bases. Germline V CDR1 and CDR2: WNHNN, SYGVQD (reference sequence). The CDR3 loop spans 16 amino acids.

This clonotype has a count of ten or more. This chain joins TRBV27 and TRBJ1-5; 8 bases match TRBD1. The J segment lost 6 bases and the V segment lost 5 bases, leaving 9 bases of the junction unmatched. This CDR3 region has 15 residues. Germline V lookup: CDR1 MNHEY, CDR2 SMNVEV (reference sequence). CDR3 nucleotide sequence: TGTGCCAGCAGTCCCACCACCGACAGGGGTCAGCCCCAGCATTTT. Its protein is CASSPTTDRGQPQHF.